The next 24 T cell receptor beta chains were all read from a single sample in a study of T cell changes during pregnancy in multiple sclerosis. Profiled with immunoSEQ multiplex PCR; TCRdb holds only in-frame clones, not every one. The sample consists of around 37,000 clones, approximately 90% of them appearing once. Sequences were derived from CD8+ T cells from peripheral blood mononuclear cells, sampled before pregnancy. Every receptor here comes from a female donor with multiple sclerosis, enrolled in a pregnancy study.

CDR3: CASSQGAQGGIDEQYF. CDR3 in DNA: TGTGCCAGCAGCCAAGGGGCACAGGGGGGAATCGACGAGCAGTACTTC. The J gene is TRBJ2-7, the V gene TRBV4-2; 8 bases match TRBD1. Germline V gives CDR1 LGHNA, CDR2 YNFKEQ. V gave up 1 base and J gave up 5 bases; unmatched junction bases: 10. This CDR3 is 16 amino acids long.

CDR3 sequence: CASYDRINYGYTF. CDR3 nucleotide sequence: TGTGCCTCGTACGACAGGATTAACTATGGCTACACCTTC. The gene calls are TRBV30 and TRBJ1-2; D may be TRBD1 (6 bases). CDR1 is GTSNPN and CDR2 is SVGIG in the germline V gene (reference sequence). The length of the CDR3 is 13 residues. Between the trimmed V and J ends, which lost 7 bases and 1 base, there was a span of 13 bases.

A few counts support this clone. The chain recombines TRBV15 with TRBJ2-2; D is perhaps TRBD2 (6 bases). CDR3 size: 15 residues. Per germline, CDR1 LNHNV and CDR2 YYDKDF (reference sequence). Trimming left V 0 bases short and J 6 bases short, with 11 bases between. The CDR3 reads CATSRDKRRAGELFF. The CDR3 bases are TGTGCCACCAGCAGAGATAAGAGGAGGGCCGGGGAGCTGTTTTTT.

The chain couples TRBV9 to TRBJ2-6, with 7 positions matching TRBD1. This CDR3 comprises 19 residues. Trimming at V came to 6 bases and at J to 0 bases, leaving 15 bases not matched to a gene. Germline CDR1 reads SGDLS; CDR2 reads YYNGEE. Written as DNA, the CDR3 is TGTGCCAGCACCCGAGGTCCGCAGGGGGAGTTCTCTGGGGCCAACGTCCTGACTTTC. It specifies CASTRGPQGEFSGANVLTF.

V gene TRBV9 combines with J gene TRBJ2-7, with a tentative D call TRBD1 (7 bases). Germline values: CDR1 SGDLS, CDR2 YYNGEE. The V and J ends lost 3 bases and 0 bases respectively, with 16 bases between them. This CDR3 comprises 16 residues. CDR3 bases: TGTGCCAGCAGCGCCGCAGGGGGACTCCGCTCCTACGAGCAGTACTTC. As protein: CASSAAGGLRSYEQYF.

The chain is built from TRBV30 and TRBJ1-2, with unresolved D. This CDR3 spans 14 amino acids. Trimming removed 3 bases at V and 4 bases at J, with 15 bases between. Per the germline V gene, CDR1 is GTSNPN and CDR2 is SVGIG (reference sequence). This CDR3 is CAWRRVGSPYGYTF. The DNA of the CDR3 is TGTGCCTGGAGGCGGGTGGGCTCCCCCTATGGCTACACCTTC.

The chain carries TRBV6-5 and TRBJ2-1, with 12 bases identical to TRBD2. The germline gives CDR1 MNHEY, CDR2 SVGAGI. The CDR3 is 14 amino acids. V lost 2 bases and J lost 9; bases outside the gene matches: 2. The CDR3 sequence is CASSYRTSGIEQFF. In nucleotides, the CDR3 is TGTGCCAGCAGTTACCGGACTAGCGGGATTGAGCAGTTCTTC.

The sample holds one count of this clone. The CDR3 nucleotides are TGTGCCAGAAGCCCAGAAGTGAGCGGGGGCCCTTCCATTTCCTACGAGCAGTACTTC. It specifies CARSPEVSGGPSISYEQYF. The rearrangement uses TRBV5-3 and TRBJ2-7, with 8 bases aligning to TRBD2. TRBV5-3 is designated an ORF whose function remains uncertain. This CDR3 has 19 amino acids. Trimming at V came to 4 bases and at J to 1 base, leaving 19 bases not matched to a gene.

The V call is TRBV5-6, the J call TRBJ1-4, with TRBD1 matching 7 bases. The CDR3 spans 16 residues. Germline values: CDR1 SGHDT, CDR2 YYEEEE. J lost 5 bases, V lost 4 bases, and 11 bases had no gene match. The CDR3: CASSRTLGQRNEKLFF. The CDR3 nucleotides are TGTGCCAGCAGCAGAACCCTGGGACAGCGGAATGAAAAACTGTTTTTT.

This chain links TRBV6-6 with TRBJ1-2; 12 bases are a match to TRBD1. CDR3 length equals 15 residues. V shed 3 bases and J 6 bases; nucleotides not matched to a gene: 5. Germline CDR1 and CDR2: MNHNY and SVGAGI (reference sequence). CDR3 sequence: CASSYTGTGGHGYTF. CDR3 bases: TGTGCCAGCAGTTATACCGGGACAGGGGGCCATGGCTACACCTTC.

This clone was seen only once. The chain carries TRBV11-2 and TRBJ2-7; weak D call: TRBD1 (6 bases). This CDR3 contains 13 residues. Trimming removed 1 base at V and 7 bases at J, with 11 bases between. The V gene's germline CDR1 is SGHAT and CDR2 FQNNGV. As DNA, the CDR3 is TGTGCCAGCAGCTTAGCACAGGGCCGAGAGCAGTACTTC. The encoded protein is CASSLAQGREQYF.

V usage is TRBV6-5 and J usage is TRBJ2-5; tentatively, D is TRBD1 (6 bases). The end of the DNA is better explained by TRBJ2-7, so the J call may be wrong. This CDR3 is built from 12 residues. CDR1 is MNHEY and CDR2 is SVGAGI in the germline V gene. The CDR3 DNA sequence: TGTGCCAGCAGTGCCGGACAGAACGAGCAGTACTTC. Protein: CASSAGQNEQYF.

The rearrangement joins TRBV9 to TRBJ2-1; TRBD1 might be the D (5 bases). CDR3 length: 17 residues. The V end was cut by 3 bases, the J end by 7 bases, with 23 bases between. CDR1 and CDR2 from the germline V gene are SGDLS and YYNGEE. CDR3 sequence (DNA): TGTGCCAGCAGCGCCGACAGCGTCTCCCTTACTGGGAATGAGCAGTTCTTC. It encodes CASSADSVSLTGNEQFF.

The V call is TRBV9, the J call TRBJ2-3; 11 nucleotides line up with TRBD2. The junction had 7 bases not matched to a gene; V was cut back by 3 bases and J by 7 bases. Germline V CDR1 and CDR2: SGDLS, YYNGEE. The CDR3 spans 15 residues. CDR3 in amino acids: CASSGPLAGDHTQYF. The CDR3 DNA reads TGTGCCAGCAGCGGGCCACTAGCGGGGGATCATACGCAGTATTTT.

This clone was observed a handful of times. The chain joins TRBV27 to TRBJ2-7, with 8 positions matching TRBD2. Trimming at V came to 0 bases and at J to 2 bases, leaving 3 bases not matched to a gene. There are 15 residues in the CDR3. Germline V gives CDR1 MNHEY, CDR2 SMNVEV (reference sequence). The CDR3 reads CASSLSAGVAYEQYF. CDR3 DNA sequence: TGTGCCAGCAGTTTATCAGCGGGAGTTGCCTACGAGCAGTACTTC.

This chain joins TRBV29-1 and TRBJ2-4, with 7 nucleotides matching TRBD1. Germline V gives CDR1 SQVTM, CDR2 ANQGSEA. The CDR3 runs to 15 residues. Germline trimming cut 3 bases from V and 4 bases from J; bases unmatched to any gene: 9. The CDR3 coding sequence is TGCAGCGTTGAGGGGACAGTGGGCAAAAAAAACATTCAGTACTTC. Encoded protein: CSVEGTVGKKNIQYF.

The chain recombines TRBV6-5 with TRBJ2-1; TRBD2 agrees at 8 bases. The CDR3 length is 15 residues. Germline CDR1 MNHEY, CDR2 SVGAGI. V lost 8 bases to trimming and J lost 7 bases; unmatched junction nucleotides: 13. Here the CDR3 reads CASRSGTSIRNEQFF. The DNA for the CDR3 is TGTGCCAGCCGCTCCGGGACTAGTATCCGGAATGAGCAGTTCTTC.

This chain connects TRBV11-2 to TRBJ1-2; D not resolved. The CDR3 runs 13 residues. The V gene's germline CDR1 is SGHAT and CDR2 FQNNGV. V was clipped by 1 base and J by 4 bases, with 7 bases between them. CDR3 bases: TGTGCCAGCAGCTTAGGAGGCCGCTATGGCTACACCTTC. It translates to CASSLGGRYGYTF.

The V call is TRBV7-9, the J call TRBJ2-1; D is possibly TRBD2 (7 bases). CDR1 and CDR2 from the germline V gene are SEHNR and FQNEAQ (reference sequence). V lost 8 bases to trimming and J lost 8 bases, with 19 bases between them. The CDR3 is made up of 14 amino acids. The CDR3 bases are TGTGCCAGCGCTAGGGGGGGCTTGGGGGATGAGCAGTTCTTC. It codes for CASARGGLGDEQFF.

The table lists this clone with a count of one. J is TRBJ2-7 and V is TRBV19, with D possibly matching TRBD2 (6 bases). From germline, CDR1 is LNHDA and CDR2 SQIVND (reference sequence). CDR3 size: 15 residues. Between the trimmed V and J ends, which lost 7 bases and 0 bases, there was a span of 16 bases. CDR3 nucleotides: TGTGCCAGTATGGGGCCGGGCGGGAACTCCTACGAGCAGTACTTC. Translating gives CASMGPGGNSYEQYF.

This clone was detected once. This sequence joins TRBV28 and TRBJ1-1; 11 bases are shared with TRBD1. The CDR3 consists of 14 residues. V lost 5 bases, J lost 5 bases, and 4 bases stayed unmatched. Germline loops: CDR1 MDHEN, CDR2 SYDVKM. As DNA, the CDR3 is TGTGCCAGCAGTCCGCGGGACAGGGGGACTGAAGCTTTCTTT. Translating gives CASSPRDRGTEAFF.

This chain links TRBV6-1 with TRBJ1-5; D remains unclear. Trimming removed 6 bases at V and 6 bases at J, with 15 bases between. The CDR3 runs to 14 residues. Germline V gives CDR1 MNHNS, CDR2 SASEGT. CDR3 sequence (DNA): TGTGCCAGCAGCCAAAGGGCGGGAGTTCAGCCCCAGCATTTT. Its translation: CASSQRAGVQPQHF.

The chain uses TRBV30 and TRBJ2-1, with TRBD1 as a possible D gene (6 bases). The CDR3 is 17 residues long. From germline, CDR1 is GTSNPN and CDR2 SVGIG (reference sequence). V lost 0 bases and J 0 bases, leaving 15 bases between the germline ends. The CDR3 sequence is CAWSVAGERYSYNEQFF. In nucleotides, the CDR3 is TGTGCCTGGAGTGTTGCAGGGGAGAGGTACTCCTACAATGAGCAGTTCTTC.

This rearrangement joins TRBV6-5 to TRBJ2-7; D uncertain. V lost 4 bases, J lost 2 bases, and 9 bases lay in between. Per the germline V gene, CDR1 is MNHEY and CDR2 is SVGAGI. The CDR3 has 13 amino acids. The CDR3 sequence: CASSLTRAYEQYF. The DNA of the CDR3 is TGTGCCAGCAGTTTGACTCGTGCCTACGAGCAGTACTTC.